These 11 T cell receptor beta chains share one sample of origin, sequenced in a study of early T cells in non-severe SARS-CoV-2 infection. MiXCR, run by TCRdb on the 5' RACE reads, gives a single entry per CDR3 protein. Of approximately 74,000 distinct CDR3 sequences in the sample, 14% are singletons; the top ten hold roughly 9.8%. Sequencing was done on a sample of whole blood. These receptors came from an adult who was a healthcare worker with PCR-confirmed SARS-CoV-2 infection or an uninfected control (not recorded which).

This clonotype was detected many times. The chain couples TRBV11-2 to TRBJ2-6; no clear D. The length of the CDR3 is 13 residues. Looked up from germline, CDR1 is SGHAT and CDR2 is FQNNGV. Trimming stripped 6 bases from V and 5 bases from J, with 8 bases between. DNA of the CDR3: TGTGCCAGCAGTTCGGGTTGGGCCAACGTCCTGACTTTC. Protein sequence: CASSSGWANVLTF.

The sample holds a few counts of this clonotype. The V and J genes are TRBV7-3 and TRBJ2-3; D is unclear. CDR3 length: 14 residues. Trimming shortened V by 5 bases and J by 7 bases, and 16 bases separated the two germline ends. Germline CDR1 reads SGHTA; CDR2 reads FQGTGA. Here the CDR3 DNA reads TGTGCCAGCAGCCTAGAGACTGGCTCTCATACGCAGTATTTT. Residues: CASSLETGSHTQYF.

The chain employs TRBV3-1 and TRBJ2-7; TRBD2 aligns across 10 bases. The trim removed 3 bases at V and 3 bases at J, leaving 5 bases unmatched. The CDR3 has 15 residues. The germline gives CDR1 LGHDT, CDR2 YNNKEL (reference sequence). The CDR3 spells CASSQGLALGYEQYF. In nucleotides, the CDR3 is TGTGCCAGCAGCCAGGGACTAGCGCTCGGCTACGAGCAGTACTTC.

In DNA, the CDR3 is TGTGCCAGCTCACATCGAAAGGGTCTAGAGGCTGGGGCCAACGTCCTGACTTTC. Amino acid sequence: CASSHRKGLEAGANVLTF. The chain combines TRBV18 with TRBJ2-6; D is unclear. V lost 4 bases and J lost 2, with 18 bases in between. The germline V gene has CDR1 KGHSH and CDR2 LQKENI. The CDR3 sequence is 18 residues long. The full variable domain, in which reference TRBV18 and TRBJ2-6 provide the parts outside the CDR3, is NAGVMQNPRHLVRRRGQEARLRCSPMKGHSHVYWYRQLPEEGLKFMVYLQKENIIDESGMPKERFSAEFPKEGPSILRIQQVVRGDSAAYFCASSHRKGLEAGANVLTFGAGSRLTVL.

This clonotype has ten or more counts. The chain recombines TRBV20-1 with TRBJ2-3; D is possibly TRBD1 (5 bases). The CDR3 runs to 13 residues. Trimming took 3 bases from V and 4 from J, leaving 11 bases between them. Germline V gene data show CDR1 as DFQATT and CDR2 as SNEGSKA (reference sequence). The CDR3 spells CSARDPRADTQYF. DNA of the CDR3: TGCAGTGCTAGGGACCCCAGGGCAGATACGCAGTATTTT.

There are many counts of this clonotype. The rearrangement links TRBV4-1 to TRBJ2-4, with D unresolved. This CDR3 region has 15 residues. The V gene's germline CDR1 is MGHRA and CDR2 YSYEKL. V lost 0 bases and J lost 6, with 12 bases in between. The CDR3 DNA reads TGCGCCAGCAGCCAAGATAGTGGGGTCGGAAACATTCAGTACTTC. Its translation is CASSQDSGVGNIQYF.

Ten or more counts support this clonotype. J is TRBJ2-1 and V is TRBV27; TRBD1 or TRBD2 may be the D gene (6 bases each). The CDR3 runs to 15 residues. Trimming stripped 4 bases from V and 6 bases from J, with 16 bases between. The germline V gene encodes CDR1 MNHEY and CDR2 SMNVEV (reference sequence). CDR3 sequence: CASSSNRAGSNEQFF. The CDR3, as DNA: TGTGCCAGCAGTTCAAACAGGGCGGGGAGCAATGAGCAGTTCTTC.

This clonotype came up a few times. This sequence joins TRBV6-6 and TRBJ1-5; 7 nucleotides match TRBD1. V lost 6 bases to trimming and J lost 0 bases; unmatched junction nucleotides: 14. The germline V gene has CDR1 MNHNY and CDR2 SVGAGI (reference sequence). The length of the CDR3 is 18 residues. CDR3 DNA: TGTGCCAGCAGAACGATCGGGACAGACCACTATAGCAATCAGCCCCAGCATTTT. Translating gives CASRTIGTDHYSNQPQHF.

The chain is built from TRBV7-9 and TRBJ2-3, with D possibly being TRBD2 (6 bases). The V end lost 6 bases, the J end lost 3 bases, and 10 bases lay between the germline ends. The CDR3 contains 13 residues. Germline-derived CDR1 and CDR2 are SEHNR and FQNEAQ (reference sequence). CDR3 in DNA: TGTGCCAGCAGGGCTGGGGGGACAGATACGCAGTATTTT. This sequence encodes CASRAGGTDTQYF.

The rearrangement uses TRBV11-2 and TRBJ1-4; D gene ambiguous. The CDR3 sequence is 13 residues long. CDR1 and CDR2 (germline): SGHAT, FQNNGV. V was pared by 1 base and J by 8 bases, with 8 bases between. The CDR3 region is CASSLGVWEKLFF. DNA of the CDR3: TGTGCCAGCAGCTTAGGGGTTTGGGAAAAACTGTTTTTT.

This clonotype showed up just once. The chain uses TRBV18 and TRBJ2-7; possibly TRBD1 for D (6 bases). The CDR3 is made up of 14 amino acids. The V gene's germline CDR1 is KGHSH and CDR2 LQKENI. The ends were cut back, 2 bases at V and 0 bases at J, with 8 bases in the middle. The CDR3 is CASSPWDNSYEQYF. CDR3 nucleotide sequence: TGTGCCAGCTCACCATGGGACAACTCCTACGAGCAGTACTTC.